The sequence of this T cell receptor (beta chain) was determined in a study of a mutant IDH1 vaccine in newly diagnosed glioma. Overall study context: Patients received vaccination from 4-6 weeks after radiotherapy alone, or with temozolomide cycles. Pretreatment consisted of radiotherapy, temozolomide, or both, with most receiving both. Study results and caveats: Vaccination elicited immune responses in 80% to 95% of patients.

Time point: week 11, during vaccination. Doses consisted of 300 ug of mutant IDH1 20-mer peptide each, paired with topical imiquimod. Each donor presented with a new WHO grade 3 or 4 astrocytoma that tested IDH1-mutant and showed ATRX loss. With respect to this clone: Antigen unknown.

Sequencing used immunoSEQ multiplex PCR; TCRdb keeps in-frame clones, though not all of them. Among around 31,000 clones listed, nearly 90% were seen once. Sequenced material: PBMCs, taken from a glioma patient whose treatment included an IDH1 peptide vaccine. This TCR derives from a man younger than 35 with glioma.

The CDR3 loop reads CSVGGLNNEQFF. The CDR3 region has the DNA TGCAGCGTTGGGGGGCTGAACAATGAGCAGTTCTTC. V gene TRBV29-1 combines with J gene TRBJ2-1, with D possibly being TRBD1 (6 bases). The CDR3 has 12 residues. Germline V gene lookup returns CDR1 SQVTM and CDR2 ANQGSEA. V lost 4 bases and J 5 bases, leaving 9 bases between the germline ends.